A single sample gave rise to the 13 T cell receptor beta chains below, sequenced in a study of cytomegalovirus exposure and HLA in healthy donors. The PCR used 60 Vbeta and 13 Jbeta primers. Profiled with immunoSEQ multiplex PCR; TCRdb holds only in-frame clones, not every one. The data hold fewer than 250,000 clones, with roughly four fifths observed a single time. Material: PBMCs. The receptors originated from a girl aged 2 to 9 in good health and CMV-seronegative.

This clone was seen a handful of times. The chain employs TRBV18 and TRBJ2-3; no reliable D call. The CDR3 has 12 amino acids. Trimming took off 3 bases at V and 4 bases at J, with 5 bases between the two ends. The V gene's germline CDR1 is KGHSH and CDR2 LQKENI. The CDR3 DNA is TGTGCCAGCTCACCGGGCCCAGATACGCAGTATTTT. Translation: CASSPGPDTQYF.

This clone was observed a few times. The rearrangement joins TRBV9 to TRBJ2-7; weak D call: TRBD2 (5 bases). The germline CDR1 and CDR2 sequences are SGDLS and YYNGEE. The CDR3 is made up of 14 amino acids. The V end lost 1 base, the J end lost 4 bases, and 12 bases lay between the germline ends. The CDR3 loop is CASSVHGEPYEQYF. The CDR3 DNA follows: TGTGCCAGCAGCGTACACGGGGAGCCATACGAGCAGTACTTC.

The table lists this clone with a count of one. At one of its ends the junction is not consistent with the germline gene, which may arise from a read error. This chain joins TRBV7-9 and TRBJ1-3, with a weak D call TRBD1 (6 bases). CDR1 is SEHNR and CDR2 is FQNEAQ in the germline V gene (reference sequence). The CDR3 contains 13 residues. CDR3 DNA: TGTTCCAGCAGCTACAGGGCTGGAAACACCATATATTTT. Encoded protein: CSSSYRAGNTIYF. Complete variable domain (other parts from reference TRBV7-9 and TRBJ1-3): DTGVSQNPRHKITKRGQNVTFRCDPISEHNRLYWYRQTLGQGPEFLTYFQNEAQLEKSRLLSDRFSAERPKGSFSTLEIQRTEQGDSAMYLCSSSYRAGNTIYFGEGSWLTVV.

The V gene is TRBV27, the J gene TRBJ2-2; TRBD2 aligns across 10 bases. This CDR3 region has 17 residues. Germline V gene data show CDR1 as MNHEY and CDR2 as SMNVEV (reference sequence). V was clipped by 2 bases and J by 4 bases; unmatched bases: 7. As DNA, the CDR3 is TGTGCCAGCAGTTTACGCCTAGCGGGAGCCGGCACCGGGGAGCTGTTTTTT. As protein: CASSLRLAGAGTGELFF.

The rearrangement joins TRBV19 to TRBJ1-2; TRBD1 matches at 12 bases. After removal of 6 bases from V and 5 bases from J, the junction contained 7 bases not matched to a gene. CDR1 LNHDA and CDR2 SQIVND come from the germline V gene (reference sequence). CDR3 length: 15 amino acids. In DNA, the CDR3 is TGTGCCAGTAGCGACCCGGGACAGGGGGCTTATGGCTACACCTTC. Translation: CASSDPGQGAYGYTF.

The table lists this clone with a few counts. The chain couples TRBV29-1 to TRBJ2-1, with D possibly TRBD2 on 5 matching bases. The CDR3 loop spans 15 amino acids. Germline CDR1 SQVTM, CDR2 ANQGSEA. The V gene lost 0 bases and the J gene lost 0 bases, with 9 bases spanning the gap. CDR3 nucleotides: TGCAGCGTTGAAGAGTCGGGAAGCTCCTACAATGAGCAGTTCTTC. Protein: CSVEESGSSYNEQFF.

The chain couples TRBV6-1 to TRBJ2-1; no definite D call. V dropped 1 base and J dropped 0 bases, with 10 bases sitting between them. This CDR3 has 16 amino acids. CDR1 is MNHNS and CDR2 is SASEGT in the germline V gene. CDR3 in amino acids: CASSEGLLSSYNEQFF. The CDR3 DNA reads as TGTGCCAGCAGTGAAGGTTTGCTAAGCTCCTACAATGAGCAGTTCTTC.

The genes are TRBV7-9 and TRBJ2-5, with 7 bases fitting TRBD2. The CDR3 contains 14 residues. Trimming removed 1 base from V and 5 bases from J; junction bases left unmatched: 4. From germline, CDR1 is SEHNR and CDR2 FQNEAQ (reference sequence). Written as DNA, the CDR3 is TGTGCCAGCAGCTTAGAAGTGGGGGGGGAGACCCAGTACTTC. This sequence encodes CASSLEVGGETQYF.

The V gene is TRBV27, the J gene TRBJ2-3; D unclear. The germline V gene has CDR1 MNHEY and CDR2 SMNVEV (reference sequence). Trimming cost V 5 bases and J 0 bases, with 12 bases left between them. This CDR3 has 15 amino acids. CDR3: CASSPSTFSTDTQYF. The CDR3 DNA reads as TGTGCCAGCAGTCCCAGTACCTTTAGCACAGATACGCAGTATTTT.

This chain links TRBV15 with TRBJ2-1; 7 positions match TRBD2. The trim removed 3 bases at V and 0 bases at J, leaving 8 bases unmatched. CDR1 LNHNV and CDR2 YYDKDF come from the germline V gene (reference sequence). The CDR3 has 17 residues. CDR3 in DNA: TGTGCCACCAGCAGTAGACTAGCTCGGAGCTCCTACAATGAGCAGTTCTTC. Its translation: CATSSRLARSSYNEQFF.

The chain employs TRBV19 and TRBJ2-1; perhaps TRBD1 as D (5 bases). Germline V gives CDR1 LNHDA, CDR2 SQIVND (reference sequence). The CDR3 has 15 residues. Trimming cost V 5 bases and J 2 bases, with 13 bases left between them. The chain's CDR3 is CASSVAGAPYNEQFF. The CDR3, as DNA: TGTGCCAGTAGTGTAGCTGGGGCCCCCTACAATGAGCAGTTCTTC.

The CDR3 nucleotides read TGTGCCTGGAGTAAGGGACAGGGGTCTGTTCCTTTCTTT. This encodes CAWSKGQGSVPFF. J is TRBJ1-1 and V is TRBV30; 10 bases map to TRBD1. The V and J ends lost 2 bases and 12 bases, in that order; junction bases with no gene match: 9. In germline, CDR1 is GTSNPN, CDR2 SVGIG (reference sequence). The CDR3 is 13 amino acids.

The chain uses TRBV27 and TRBJ2-7; 7 bases align to TRBD1. Germline loops: CDR1 MNHEY, CDR2 SMNVEV (reference sequence). This CDR3 is built from 13 residues. Losses at the gene ends were 7 bases for V and 6 bases for J; bases not matched to a gene: 9. CDR3 nucleotide sequence: TGTGCCAGCACGCCCAGACAGGGTAGCGAGCAGTACTTC. Translation: CASTPRQGSEQYF.